The clone carrying this TCR beta chain has a handful of counts. The antigen is undetermined. The V end lost 5 bases, the J end lost 8 bases, and 13 bases lay between the germline ends. The CDR3 loop spans 13 amino acids. CDR1 SEHNR and CDR2 FQNEAQ come from the germline V gene (reference sequence). A sample-barcoded 5' primer and a J-beta primer mix were used in a second PCR of about 7 to 12 cycles. TCRdb fed the 5' RACE reads into MiXCR, producing one record per CDR3 protein. Among some 1,000,000 distinct CDR3 sequences, under 30% were seen once, and the ten largest hold 0.65% to 0.95%. This specimen comes from a study of blood T cells in healthy people across ages. Across the whole study: Template-switching capture recovered about one barcoded beta molecule per two T cells.

General study results and limits: Estimated diversity that came from one million T cells was considered an underestimate. Using unsorted PBMCs precluded a conclusive naive versus antigen-experienced comparison.

These records were also assigned to another study, of T cells of mothers and their children. This second report adds: The sample comes from fewer than 10 healthy Caucasian donors: mothers and children.

Material for sequencing was blood. V and J are TRBV7-9 and TRBJ2-1, with D perhaps matching TRBD2 (6 bases). The TCR comes from a girl aged 2 to 9 in good health. The CDR3 loop is CASSPVGGYEQFF. In DNA, the CDR3 is TGTGCCAGCAGCCCCGTTGGGGGGTATGAGCAGTTCTTC.